These 32 T cell receptor beta chains were all obtained from the same sample, sequenced in a study of response to subunit inactivated influenza vaccine. Via MiXCR, TCRdb re-called the RT-PCR reads, giving one row per CDR3 protein. The table has hundreds of thousands of distinct CDR3 sequences, around 8% seen once. Source: PBMCs from blood, taken less than 30 months after vaccination. The receptors here all came from a man between 50 and 69 years old who received an inactivated influenza vaccine.

This clonotype has only a few counts. This rearrangement joins TRBV2 to TRBJ2-7; the D call may be TRBD1 or TRBD2 (6 bases each). V was pared by 8 bases and J by 6 bases, with 17 bases between. The CDR3 spans 13 residues. The germline gives CDR1 SNHLY, CDR2 FYNNEI. The CDR3 DNA reads as TGTGCCAGCGGGGGGCCCCAGGTTCGCGAGCAGTACTTC. Protein product: CASGGPQVREQYF. Full variable domain (missing parts from reference TRBV2 and TRBJ2-7): EPEVTQTPSHQVTQMGQEVILRCVPISNHLYFYWYRQILGQKVEFLVSFYNNEISEKSEIFDDQFSVERPDGSNFTLKIRSTKLEDSAMYFCASGGPQVREQYFGPGTRLTVT.

Many counts were recorded for this clonotype. The gene calls are TRBV18 and TRBJ2-1; TRBD2 matches 10 bases. The ends lost 3 bases at V and 8 bases at J; junction bases unmatched: 4. Per the germline V gene, CDR1 is KGHSH and CDR2 is LQKENI. The CDR3 loop spans 14 amino acids. In nucleotides, the CDR3 is TGTGCCAGCTCACCGAGCGGGAGGGCTCATGAGCAGTTCTTC. Translated, it gives CASSPSGRAHEQFF.

This chain uses TRBV3-1 with TRBJ2-1; D remains ambiguous. From germline, CDR1 is LGHDT and CDR2 YNNKEL (reference sequence). The CDR3 totals 14 residues. Trimming removed 3 bases at V and 4 bases at J, with 10 bases between. Written as DNA, the CDR3 is TGTGCCAGCAGCCAGACCGGGTGGTACAATGAGCAGTTCTTC. Amino acids: CASSQTGWYNEQFF.

The chain joins TRBV6-1 to TRBJ2-5; perhaps D is TRBD1 or TRBD2 (5 bases each). The CDR3 is 17 residues long. CDR1 and CDR2 from the germline V gene are MNHNS and SASEGT. The ends were cut back, 6 bases at V and 4 bases at J, with 24 bases in the middle. Here the CDR3 reads CASRSRLNQGWGETQYF. For the CDR3, the DNA is TGTGCCAGCAGATCCAGACTAAACCAGGGATGGGGAGAGACCCAGTACTTC.

This clonotype was recorded only once. The V and J genes are TRBV10-3 and TRBJ1-2; no firm D call. V was trimmed by 0 bases and J by 8 bases, leaving 13 bases between them. CDR3 length equals 14 residues. Germline assignment: CDR1 ENHRY and CDR2 SYGVKD. This CDR3 is CAISESPDWSGYTF. CDR3 bases: TGTGCCATCAGTGAGTCGCCAGATTGGTCGGGCTACACCTTC.

The J gene is TRBJ1-4, the V gene TRBV11-2; TRBD1 aligns across 7 bases. Germline V gene data show CDR1 as SGHAT and CDR2 as FQNNGV. This CDR3 comprises 14 residues. J gave up 10 bases and V 2 bases, and 7 bases lay outside the gene matches. The CDR3 spells CASSLSHPGGKLFF. The CDR3 nucleotides are TGTGCCAGCAGCTTATCCCACCCAGGGGGAAAACTGTTTTTT.

A few counts support this clonotype. CDR3 protein: CSVDSGAGYEQYF. In nucleotides, the CDR3 is TGCAGCGTTGATTCCGGGGCAGGGTACGAGCAGTACTTC. The chain uses TRBV29-1 and TRBJ2-7; the D gene could be TRBD1 or TRBD2 (5 bases each). The germline gives CDR1 SQVTM, CDR2 ANQGSEA. V was pared by 3 bases and J by 4 bases, with 13 bases between. This CDR3 comprises 13 residues.

This clonotype was seen at least ten times. The chain has TRBV5-1 and TRBJ1-1, with 8 positions matching TRBD1. V trimming: 2 bases; J trimming: 7 bases; junction bases outside the gene matches: 7. This CDR3 spans 14 amino acids. The germline V gene has CDR1 SGHRS and CDR2 YFSETQ. CDR3 in amino acids: CASSLPGQAFEAFF. CDR3 nucleotides: TGCGCCAGCAGCTTACCGGGACAGGCCTTTGAAGCTTTCTTT.

The chain combines TRBV7-3 with TRBJ2-3; 7 positions match TRBD2. CDR1 and CDR2 (germline): SGHTA, FQGTGA. CDR3 length: 17 residues. V lost 4 bases, J lost 6 bases, and 16 bases stayed unmatched. The CDR3 sequence: CASSSTPTGGSDDTQYF. Written as DNA, the CDR3 is TGTGCCAGCAGCTCGACCCCCACCGGCGGGAGTGACGATACGCAGTATTTT.

This clonotype was counted a few times. The CDR3 DNA reads TGTGCCAGCAGTGCACAGGACAGGGGGCTTCAGCCCCAGCATTTT. Translating it yields CASSAQDRGLQPQHF. The chain uses TRBV12-3 or TRBV12-4 and TRBJ1-5, with 11 nucleotides matching TRBD1. CDR3 size: 15 residues. Losses at the gene ends were 5 bases for V and 6 bases for J; bases not matched to a gene: 6.

This clonotype was seen many times. The rearrangement uses TRBV7-9 and TRBJ2-1, with 8 bases lining up with TRBD2. Germline loops: CDR1 SEHNR, CDR2 FQNEAQ (reference sequence). This CDR3 has 15 amino acids. Trimming took 1 base from V and 6 from J; bases not matched to a gene: 5. CDR3 DNA: TGTGCCAGCAGCTTAGGGTTAGCGGGGTTCAATGAGCAGTTCTTC. Protein product: CASSLGLAGFNEQFF. The full variable domain, with the rest looked up from reference TRBV7-9 and TRBJ2-1, is DTGVSQNPRHKITKRGQNVTFRCDPISEHNRLYWYRQTLGQGPEFLTYFQNEAQLEKSRLLSDRFSAERPKGSFSTLEIQRTEQGDSAMYLCASSLGLAGFNEQFFGPGTRLTVL.

This clonotype was found many times. This chain connects TRBV11-2 to TRBJ2-7; possible D gene TRBD1, 5 bases. CDR1 is SGHAT and CDR2 is FQNNGV in the germline V gene. Trimming stripped 5 bases from V and 7 bases from J, with 12 bases between. The CDR3 is 12 residues long. The CDR3 DNA sequence: TGTGCCAGCAGCGCCACCAGGGTAGAGCAGTACTTC. Translation: CASSATRVEQYF.

This clonotype was found many times. This chain connects TRBV11-2 to TRBJ2-7; 7 bases map to TRBD1. Losses at the gene ends were 7 bases for V and 2 bases for J; bases not matched to a gene: 8. Germline-derived CDR1 and CDR2 are SGHAT and FQNNGV. The CDR3 is made up of 14 amino acids. CDR3 coding DNA: TGTGCCAGCACCGGGGACAGTACCACCTACGAGCAGTACTTC. It is translated as CASTGDSTTYEQYF.

This chain joins TRBV7-9 and TRBJ2-7; 7 bases are a match to TRBD2. With V trimmed by 3 bases and J by 5 bases, 1 base remained unmatched. This CDR3 spans 12 amino acids. From germline, CDR1 is SEHNR and CDR2 FQNEAQ (reference sequence). CDR3 region: CASSFTSDEQYF. Here the CDR3 DNA reads TGTGCCAGCAGCTTTACTAGCGACGAGCAGTACTTC.

This clonotype was seen repeatedly, ten times or more. The chain recombines TRBV29-1 with TRBJ1-2, with 8 bases aligning to TRBD1. The V gene's germline CDR1 is SQVTM and CDR2 ANQGSEA. V trimming: 6 bases; J trimming: 4 bases; junction bases outside the gene matches: 7. The CDR3 length is 13 residues. The CDR3: CSVNRGGSYGYTF. The CDR3 DNA sequence: TGCAGCGTCAACAGGGGGGGAAGCTATGGCTACACCTTC.

This clonotype was seen only a few times. This chain links TRBV4-2 with TRBJ1-1, with D possibly matching TRBD1 (5 bases). V was trimmed by 1 base and J by 5 bases, leaving 8 bases between them. This CDR3 is built from 13 residues. Germline V gene sequence: CDR1 LGHNA, CDR2 YNFKEQ. CDR3 region: CASSQGGWTEAFF. The CDR3 DNA reads TGTGCCAGCAGCCAAGGGGGGTGGACTGAAGCTTTCTTT.

This clonotype was observed a few times. The rearrangement joins TRBV7-2 to TRBJ1-3, with D hard to call. The CDR3 length is 14 residues. Germline CDR1 reads SGHTA; CDR2 reads FQGNSA. Between the trimmed V and J ends, which lost 0 bases and 4 bases, there was a span of 7 bases. The CDR3, as DNA: TGTGCCAGCAGCTTAGCCCAGCTCGGAAACACCATATATTTT. This sequence encodes CASSLAQLGNTIYF.

Many counts were recorded for this clonotype. The chain uses TRBV29-1 and TRBJ1-5, with 7 bases matching TRBD1. This CDR3 contains 14 residues. With 6 bases clipped from V and 3 bases from J, the junction kept 8 bases outside the gene matches. Per germline, CDR1 SQVTM and CDR2 ANQGSEA. This CDR3 reads CSVATGTDNQPQHF. Here the CDR3 DNA reads TGCAGCGTCGCCACCGGGACAGACAATCAGCCCCAGCATTTT.

The chain is built from TRBV11-3 and TRBJ2-5; 9 bases align to TRBD1. V was pared by 5 bases and J by 2 bases, with 9 bases of the junction left unmatched. The CDR3 covers 16 residues. Germline CDR1 SGHNT, CDR2 YENEEA. In DNA form, the CDR3 reads TGTGCCAGCAGCCCCGGACAGGGGAATGTTCAAGAGACCCAGTACTTC. Its translation is CASSPGQGNVQETQYF.

This clonotype came up many times. The chain links TRBV12-3 or TRBV12-4 to TRBJ1-6, with D perhaps matching TRBD1 (6 bases). V lost 1 base and J lost 7, with 14 bases in between. CDR3 length: 16 residues. In DNA, the CDR3 is TGTGCCAGCAGTTTAGGGGGGGCGCAGTTCAATTCACCCCTCCACTTT. Protein: CASSLGGAQFNSPLHF.

This clonotype was seen more than once but under ten times. The rearrangement uses TRBV29-1 and TRBJ2-7; 11 bases are shared with TRBD2. Trimming removed 6 bases from V and 2 bases from J; junction bases left unmatched: 9. Germline CDR1 SQVTM, CDR2 ANQGSEA. The CDR3 sequence is 15 residues long. CDR3 loop: CSVLKLAGVAYEQYF. The CDR3 DNA sequence: TGCAGCGTCCTAAAACTAGCGGGAGTGGCCTACGAGCAGTACTTC.

This clonotype has a handful of counts. The gene calls are TRBV2 and TRBJ1-2, with D possibly TRBD1 on 5 matching bases. Germline V CDR1 and CDR2: SNHLY, FYNNEI. The V and J ends lost 6 bases and 5 bases respectively, with 22 bases between them. The CDR3 is 16 residues long. The CDR3 sequence is CASSKPWSGLDYGYTF. The CDR3 nucleotides are TGTGCCAGCAGCAAACCGTGGTCAGGGCTAGATTATGGCTACACCTTC.

This clonotype showed up just a few times. The chain uses TRBV20-1 and TRBJ1-3; no clear D. This CDR3 has 14 amino acids. The germline V and J ends were trimmed by 6 bases and 0 bases, with 12 bases remaining between them. Germline lookup yields CDR1 DFQATT and CDR2 SNEGSKA (reference sequence). CDR3 DNA: TGCAGTGCCGCCGCCAGCCGCTCTGGAAACACCATATATTTT. This codes for CSAAASRSGNTIYF.

V and J are TRBV4-3 and TRBJ2-5; the D gene is possibly TRBD2 (6 bases). The CDR3 is made up of 15 amino acids. Per germline, CDR1 LGHNA and CDR2 YSLEER. V was clipped by 1 base and J by 5 bases, with 14 bases between them. The DNA of the CDR3 is TGCGCCAGCAGCCAAGCCCCTGGAGGGGTCGAGACCCAGTACTTC. Its protein is CASSQAPGGVETQYF.

J is TRBJ1-3 and V is TRBV4-1; 7 nucleotides line up with TRBD1. The germline V gene encodes CDR1 MGHRA and CDR2 YSYEKL. This CDR3 comprises 18 residues. V gave up 3 bases and J gave up 0 bases; unmatched junction bases: 11. The chain's CDR3 is CASSQAPGQLSSGNTIYF. The CDR3 bases are TGCGCCAGCAGCCAGGCACCGGGACAGCTGAGCTCTGGAAACACCATATATTTT.

Only a few counts were recorded for this clonotype. V and J are TRBV7-2 and TRBJ1-6; D is uncertain. V was pared by 1 base and J by 6 bases, with 10 bases between. The CDR3 is 15 amino acids. Germline V gives CDR1 SGHTA, CDR2 FQGNSA. In DNA form, the CDR3 reads TGTGCCAGCAGCTTAGAGGGCGGAATTAATTCACCCCTCCACTTT. Its translation: CASSLEGGINSPLHF.

The V gene is TRBV27, the J gene TRBJ2-3; 10 positions agree with TRBD2. After removal of 8 bases from V and 4 bases from J, the junction contained 9 bases not matched to a gene. This CDR3 region has 15 residues. Looked up from germline, CDR1 is MNHEY and CDR2 is SMNVEV (reference sequence). This CDR3 is CASRSTSGTADTQYF. CDR3 nucleotides: TGTGCCAGCCGTTCCACTAGCGGGACTGCAGATACGCAGTATTTT.

Comments on this clonotype: One junction end does not reproduce the germline sequence, and a read error may be involved. This rearrangement joins TRBV7-3 to TRBJ2-3; 12 bases agree with TRBD2. This CDR3 region has 18 residues. Germline V gives CDR1 SGHTA, CDR2 FQGTGA. The CDR3 region is CARSSLAGGPGKTYTQYF. The CDR3 nucleotides read TGTGCCAGAAGCTCCCTAGCGGGAGGGCCAGGAAAAACTTATACGCAGTATTTT.

In this sample, this clonotype turned up once. This chain uses TRBV10-3 with TRBJ2-7; 11 bases fit TRBD2. With 6 bases clipped from V and 7 bases from J, the junction kept 5 bases outside the gene matches. CDR1 is ENHRY and CDR2 is SYGVKD in the germline V gene. The CDR3 runs to 13 residues. The CDR3 coding sequence is TGTGCCATCAGACTAGCGGGAGCCGGGGAGCAGTACTTC. It yields the protein CAIRLAGAGEQYF.

The CDR3 is CASSPGKGGQPLITGELFF. The CDR3 nucleotides are TGTGCCAGTAGTCCAGGCAAGGGGGGGCAACCCCTGATCACCGGGGAGCTGTTTTTT. The chain employs TRBV19 and TRBJ2-2, with D maybe TRBD2 (7 bases). This CDR3 has 19 residues. Trimming cost V 5 bases and J 4 bases, with 26 bases left between them. Germline V gene lookup returns CDR1 LNHDA and CDR2 SQIVND (reference sequence).

The chain has TRBV7-8 and TRBJ2-1, with 7 bases fitting TRBD2. V lost 0 bases to trimming and J lost 4 bases; unmatched junction nucleotides: 3. This CDR3 is built from 15 residues. Germline V gene data show CDR1 as SGHVS and CDR2 as FQNEAQ. The CDR3 here is CASSLARGGYNEQFF. The CDR3 region has the DNA TGTGCCAGCAGCTTAGCGCGCGGGGGTTACAATGAGCAGTTCTTC.

A few counts support this clonotype. J is TRBJ2-3 and V is TRBV29-1, with D unclear. The germline CDR1 and CDR2 sequences are SQVTM and ANQGSEA. The CDR3 covers 15 residues. The germline V and J ends were trimmed by 0 bases and 2 bases, with 12 bases remaining between them. The CDR3 reads CSVEDYALPTDTQYF. The CDR3 nucleotides are TGCAGCGTTGAAGATTATGCCCTCCCCACAGATACGCAGTATTTT.